This TCR beta chain was profiled in a study of shared clonotypes between healthy human individuals. Measured with immunoSEQ multiplex PCR; TCRdb has only the in-frame clones, and not every one. Counted here are about 2.3 million clones, 90% to 95% occurring once; the ten biggest clones make up 0.3% to 0.4%. Unmatched junction bases numbered 7, after V lost 5 bases and J lost 0 bases. This CDR3 has 16 residues. The germline V gene encodes CDR1 SGHRS and CDR2 YFSETQ. The sample taken for sequencing was naive CD4+ T cells from PBMCs. Subset reported: CD45RA+ positively selected. This sequence was found in a man aged 18 to 29 in good health. Some clones in this sample may be carry-over from other donors' samples. The chain is built from TRBV5-1 and TRBJ2-2; 7 nucleotides align to TRBD2. The CDR3: CASSMTGGANTGELFF. The DNA of the CDR3 is TGCGCCAGCAGTATGACGGGAGGTGCGAACACCGGGGAGCTGTTTTTT.